The sequence of this T cell receptor (beta chain) was determined in a study of shared clonotypes between healthy human individuals. The ends were cut back, 6 bases at V and 5 bases at J, with 13 bases in the middle. The CDR3 runs to 14 residues. CDR1 is LNHDA, CDR2 SQIVND, per germline (reference sequence). CD45RA-negative memory and CD45RA+ naive subsets were split from the CD4+ cells. On this clone itself: Its antigen remains unidentified.

The study's findings and limits: The small donor group covered limited genetic and exposure diversity. It was observed that around 5% of naive CD4 clonotypes were shared across several donors.

At deep level, the assay was performed. Repertoires were generated with immunoSEQ multiplex PCR, while TCRdb's copy carries only in-frame clones and drops some. The sample holds roughly 2.6 million clones; more than 90% are singletons and the top ten take around 0.15%. Sequencing used naive CD4+ T cells sorted from blood. The sample's subset: CD45RA+ positively selected. The receptor comes from a man aged 18 to 29 in good health. The V gene is TRBV19, the J gene TRBJ2-2; D possibly uses TRBD1 or TRBD2 (5 bases each). The CDR3 sequence: CASRGVRHTGELFF. In nucleotides, the CDR3 is TGTGCCAGTAGGGGGGTTAGACATACCGGGGAGCTGTTTTTT. The complete variable domain, with remaining parts taken from reference TRBV19 and TRBJ2-2, reads DGGITQSPKYLFRKEGQNVTLSCEQNLNHDAMYWYRQDPGQGLRLIYYSQIVNDFQKGDIAEGYSVSREKKESFPLTVTSAQKNPTAFYLCASRGVRHTGELFFGEGSRLTVL.